This TCR beta chain is drawn from a study of T cells after yellow fever vaccination. Study conclusions and caveats: Post-booster reappearance was seen for most primary-vaccination clones (just over 95% CD4, 75% to 90% CD8).

TCRdb ran MiXCR on the 5' RACE reads and lists one entry per CDR3 protein. The sample includes 450,000 to 550,000 distinct CDR3 sequences, 21% of them seen just once. From germline, CDR1 is SGHTA and CDR2 FQGNSA. The CDR3 has 13 residues. V dropped 3 bases and J dropped 4 bases, with 9 bases sitting between them. This clonotype was seen only a few times. Its specificity is unknown. V is TRBV7-2 and J is TRBJ2-5; D might be TRBD2 (5 bases). Sample: PBMCs, taken 21 days after the first yellow fever vaccination. This receptor was identified in a man in his late teens or twenties who received the YFV17D yellow fever vaccine. The CDR3 DNA is TGTGCCAGCAGCTTTAATAGCGCAGAGACCCAGTACTTC. Its protein is CASSFNSAETQYF.